The 32 T cell receptor beta chains below all came from one sample that was sequenced in a study of blood T cell repertoires in COVID-19 (dated by TCRdb to 2019 to 2021). Library method: the immunoSEQ multiplex PCR assay. TCRdb stores this immuneACCESS table with in-frame sequences only. Part of the clones is absent; in the studies checked, under half of the shortfall reflects unresolved V genes, and no reason is known for the rest. This sample has 100,000 to 120,000 clones in its table, and almost 80% of those were observed once. The ten top clones hold 16% of the sample. Sequencing input: peripheral blood. The receptor source for this set is an elderly woman with active or convalescent COVID-19.

The chain links TRBV2 to TRBJ1-5; D is unresolved. CDR3 length: 12 residues. V was clipped by 6 bases and J by 9 bases, with 12 bases between them. Looked up from germline, CDR1 is SNHLY and CDR2 is FYNNEI. The CDR3 reads CASSSSPVPQHF. The CDR3 DNA is TGTGCCAGCAGCTCCTCCCCGGTGCCCCAGCATTTT.

This chain connects TRBV4-1 to TRBJ2-7; 9 bases align to TRBD2. Trimming at V came to 8 bases and at J to 3 bases, leaving 5 bases not matched to a gene. This CDR3 spans 13 amino acids. Per germline, CDR1 MGHRA and CDR2 YSYEKL. The CDR3 coding sequence is TGCGCCAGCTCTAGCGGGACAGACTACGAGCAGTACTTC. Protein sequence: CASSSGTDYEQYF.

V and J are TRBV14 and TRBJ1-5; 11 bases map to TRBD1. Looked up from germline, CDR1 is SGHDN and CDR2 is FVKESK. This CDR3 has 18 amino acids. V trimming: 2 bases; J trimming: 6 bases; junction bases outside the gene matches: 12. As DNA, the CDR3 is TGTGCCAGCAGCCAACCGCCGGACAGGGGGCTTTTAGGTCAGCCCCAGCATTTT. Protein: CASSQPPDRGLLGQPQHF.

This clone was detected only a few times. This chain connects TRBV5-1 to TRBJ1-2, with TRBD1 matching 11 bases. This CDR3 region has 15 residues. Germline trimming cut 5 bases from V and 0 bases from J; bases unmatched to any gene: 3. Germline V lookup: CDR1 SGHRS, CDR2 YFSETQ. The CDR3 sequence is CASRQGQGANYGYTF. The CDR3 DNA reads TGCGCCAGCAGACAGGGACAGGGGGCTAACTATGGCTACACCTTC.

The rearrangement uses TRBV28 and TRBJ2-7, with 8 bases matching TRBD1. Trimming removed 7 bases from V and 7 bases from J; junction bases left unmatched: 15. Looked up from germline, CDR1 is MDHEN and CDR2 is SYDVKM. The length of the CDR3 is 15 residues. DNA of the CDR3: TGTGCCAGCACCCCCCATGACAGGGGACACACGGAGCAGTACTTC. Its translation: CASTPHDRGHTEQYF.

The chain uses TRBV12-3 or TRBV12-4 and TRBJ2-7; the D gene is possibly TRBD1 (6 bases). V was shortened by 6 bases and J by 5 bases, with 11 bases between the two germline ends. CDR3 length equals 12 residues. The CDR3 spells CASSPQGHEQYF. For the CDR3, the DNA is TGTGCCAGCAGCCCACAGGGCCACGAGCAGTACTTC.

The chain links TRBV5-1 to TRBJ1-2; a possible D gene is TRBD1 (6 bases). Germline V gene sequence: CDR1 SGHRS, CDR2 YFSETQ. V was cut by 4 bases and J by 3 bases, with 13 bases left in between. The CDR3 consists of 14 residues. CDR3 amino acids: CASSPVGGHYGYTF. CDR3 DNA: TGCGCCAGCAGCCCGGTCGGGGGGCACTATGGCTACACCTTC. Using reference TRBV5-1 and TRBJ1-2 for the parts outside the CDR3, the full variable domain is KAGVTQTPRYLIKTRGQQVTLSCSPISGHRSVSWYQQTPGQGLQFLFEYFSETQRNKGNFPGRFSGRQFSNSRSEMNVSTLELGDSALYLCASSPVGGHYGYTFGSGTRLTVV.

This clone appeared once. The rearrangement links TRBV18 to TRBJ1-6; maybe TRBD1 (5 bases). V was clipped by 4 bases and J by 9 bases, with 16 bases between them. The CDR3 length is 15 residues. Germline loops: CDR1 KGHSH, CDR2 LQKENI. The CDR3 is CASSRDGQAGSPLHF. The CDR3 nucleotides read TGTGCCAGCTCACGGGACGGCCAAGCGGGTTCACCCCTCCACTTT.

CDR3 nucleotide sequence: TGTGCCAGCAGCGTAGCGGCGGGAGACGCCTACGAGCAGTACTTC. Translated, it gives CASSVAAGDAYEQYF. The rearrangement joins TRBV9 to TRBJ2-7, with 7 bases matching TRBD2. The V segment lost 0 bases and the J segment 2 bases; nucleotides outside the gene matches: 5. Per the germline V gene, CDR1 is SGDLS and CDR2 is YYNGEE. The CDR3 contains 15 residues.

The V gene is TRBV10-3, the J gene TRBJ1-1; 7 positions agree with TRBD1. In germline, CDR1 is ENHRY, CDR2 SYGVKD. The CDR3 sequence is 15 residues long. V shed 2 bases, J shed 1 base, and the junction held 4 bases outside the gene matches. This CDR3 is CAISEPQGRNTEAFF. CDR3 in DNA: TGTGCCATCAGTGAGCCACAGGGGCGGAACACTGAAGCTTTCTTT.

The V gene is TRBV6-2 or TRBV6-3, the J gene TRBJ2-1; 10 nucleotides agree with TRBD2. With V trimmed by 5 bases and J by 4 bases, 8 bases remained unmatched. Germline V gives CDR1 MNHEY, CDR2 SVGEGT. The CDR3 contains 16 residues. CDR3 in amino acids: CASSRTLAGVYNEQFF. DNA of the CDR3: TGTGCCAGCAGTCGCACTCTAGCGGGAGTTTACAATGAGCAGTTCTTC.

The CDR3 loop is CASRLGGPRGTEAFF. The CDR3 bases are TGTGCCAGCAGACTAGGGGGTCCCAGGGGCACTGAAGCTTTCTTT. This chain joins TRBV28 and TRBJ1-1, with D possibly TRBD1 on 6 matching bases. The germline CDR1 and CDR2 sequences are MDHEN and SYDVKM. CDR3 length: 15 amino acids. V lost 6 bases to trimming and J lost 4 bases, with 18 bases between them.

This chain joins TRBV10-3 and TRBJ2-3; possible D gene TRBD2, 5 bases. This CDR3 has 12 amino acids. Trimming took 6 bases from V and 5 from J, leaving 9 bases between them. The germline CDR1 and CDR2 sequences are ENHRY and SYGVKD. The DNA of the CDR3 is TGTGCCATCAGGGGAGAGGGAGATACGCAGTATTTT. Its translation: CAIRGEGDTQYF.

This clone has a count of ten or more. This chain joins TRBV29-1 and TRBJ2-3; possibly TRBD1 for D (6 bases). The germline V and J ends were trimmed by 5 bases and 2 bases, with 11 bases remaining between them. CDR3 length equals 13 residues. Germline V gene sequence: CDR1 SQVTM, CDR2 ANQGSEA. The CDR3 sequence is CSVSNRDTDTQYF. CDR3 in DNA: TGCAGCGTTTCCAACAGGGACACAGATACGCAGTATTTT.

V and J are TRBV28 and TRBJ2-5; 9 bases are shared with TRBD1. The CDR3 has 13 amino acids. With 6 bases clipped from V and 4 bases from J, the junction kept 3 bases outside the gene matches. CDR1 and CDR2 from the germline V gene are MDHEN and SYDVKM. The CDR3 DNA reads as TGTGCCAGCAGCTCGACAGGGGGAGAGACCCAGTACTTC. Amino acids: CASSSTGGETQYF.

The chain carries TRBV5-8 and TRBJ1-1; D is undetermined. The CDR3 length is 14 residues. Germline lookup yields CDR1 SGHTS and CDR2 YDEGEE. The V and J ends lost 0 bases and 3 bases respectively, with 9 bases between them. CDR3 sequence: CASSLGIADTEAFF. The CDR3 DNA reads as TGTGCCAGCAGCTTGGGGATAGCGGACACTGAAGCTTTCTTT.

The CDR3: CAGREDYNTGELFF. CDR3 nucleotide sequence: TGTGCCGGACGGGAGGACTATAACACCGGGGAGCTGTTTTTT. The V gene is TRBV2, the J gene TRBJ2-2; 7 bases fit TRBD2. The trim removed 11 bases at V and 2 bases at J, leaving 8 bases unmatched. The CDR3 runs 14 residues. CDR1 and CDR2 (germline): SNHLY, FYNNEI.

This chain connects TRBV7-2 to TRBJ1-2, with TRBD1 matching 8 bases. The CDR3 loop spans 16 amino acids. Losses at the gene ends were 1 base for V and 6 bases for J; bases not matched to a gene: 10. CDR1 and CDR2 (germline): SGHTA, FQGNSA. The CDR3, as DNA: TGTGCCAGCAGCTTAGTTTGGGGACAGGACAATGATGGCTACACCTTC. As protein: CASSLVWGQDNDGYTF.

The chain links TRBV5-4 to TRBJ2-1; 11 positions agree with TRBD1. The CDR3 runs 15 residues. V lost 3 bases to trimming and J lost 5 bases; unmatched junction nucleotides: 4. In germline, CDR1 is SGHNT, CDR2 YYREEE (reference sequence). DNA of the CDR3: TGTGCCAGCAGCTGGGGACAGGGGGGGCACAATGAGCAGTTCTTC. It encodes CASSWGQGGHNEQFF.

V is TRBV4-1 and J is TRBJ2-4; D might be TRBD2 (5 bases). This CDR3 has 15 amino acids. Deletions cut 0 bases from V and 7 bases from J, with 13 bases between. Germline V gene sequence: CDR1 MGHRA, CDR2 YSYEKL. The CDR3 spells CASSQDYGIRNIQYF. CDR3 coding DNA: TGCGCCAGCAGCCAAGATTACGGGATAAGGAACATTCAGTACTTC.

Note on this clone: In the same sample, other DNA sequences code for this CDR3. The rearrangement uses TRBV12-3 or TRBV12-4 and TRBJ1-1; 7 positions agree with TRBD1. Trimming removed 5 bases from V and 2 bases from J; junction bases left unmatched: 2. The CDR3 totals 13 residues. The CDR3 DNA is TGTGCCAGCAGTGGGACAGCAAACACTGAAGCTTTCTTT. Protein: CASSGTANTEAFF.

This chain uses TRBV5-4 with TRBJ2-7; 10 bases match TRBD1. In germline, CDR1 is SGHNT, CDR2 YYREEE (reference sequence). The V gene end was trimmed by 1 base and the J gene end by 2 bases; junction bases not matched to a gene: 6. This CDR3 is built from 16 residues. The CDR3 here is CASSLRDRGLAYEQYF. The DNA of the CDR3 is TGTGCCAGCAGCTTGAGGGACAGGGGCTTGGCCTACGAGCAGTACTTC.

The chain has TRBV5-1 and TRBJ2-3; D unclear. The CDR3 is 15 amino acids. From germline, CDR1 is SGHRS and CDR2 YFSETQ. V was cut by 0 bases and J by 3 bases, with 11 bases left in between. The CDR3 protein is CASSLAITQTDTQYF. The CDR3 bases are TGCGCCAGCAGCTTGGCCATCACTCAAACAGATACGCAGTATTTT.

The chain couples TRBV2 to TRBJ2-7; perhaps TRBD2 as D (5 bases). Trimming pared 6 bases from V and 1 base from J, leaving 16 bases between. Germline V lookup: CDR1 SNHLY, CDR2 FYNNEI. The CDR3 has 15 amino acids. The CDR3 DNA is TGTGCCAGCAGGACCGGAGCGGATCCATCCTACGAGCAGTACTTC. It specifies CASRTGADPSYEQYF.

CDR3 coding DNA: TGTGCCACCAGCCCTCCCCGGACTACCCACAATGAGCAGTTCTTC. Translated, it gives CATSPPRTTHNEQFF. The rearrangement joins TRBV15 to TRBJ2-1; a weak D match, TRBD2 (6 bases). The germline V gene has CDR1 LNHNV and CDR2 YYDKDF (reference sequence). The CDR3 runs to 15 residues. V was trimmed by 5 bases and J by 5 bases, leaving 16 bases between them.

This rearrangement joins TRBV18 to TRBJ2-3; D gene unclear. Trimming stripped 4 bases from V and 1 base from J, with 9 bases between. CDR1 is KGHSH, CDR2 LQKENI, per germline. The CDR3 is made up of 14 amino acids. CDR3 sequence (DNA): TGTGCCAGCTCACTACCCCCAGGCACAGATACGCAGTATTTT. It encodes CASSLPPGTDTQYF.

The V and J genes are TRBV6-2 or TRBV6-3 and TRBJ2-1, with 9 bases that match TRBD2. This CDR3 has 16 residues. V lost 1 base, J lost 9 bases, and 10 bases stayed unmatched. Germline-derived CDR1 and CDR2 are MNHEY and SVGEGT. The CDR3, as DNA: TGTGCCAGCAGTTACTATCGTGGACTAGCGAGCGCTGAGCAGTTCTTC. It encodes CASSYYRGLASAEQFF.

The chain's CDR3 is CAITRDTAYEQYF. The DNA of the CDR3 is TGTGCCATCACCCGGGACACGGCCTACGAGCAGTACTTC. The rearrangement links TRBV10-3 to TRBJ2-7; TRBD1 might be the D (6 bases). CDR3 length: 13 amino acids. Trimming removed 7 bases from V and 2 bases from J, with 12 bases in between. CDR1 is ENHRY and CDR2 is SYGVKD in the germline V gene.

The CDR3 DNA follows: TGTGCCAGCTGGTTAAGCACGAACACCGGGGAGCTGTTTTTT. Residues: CASWLSTNTGELFF. The chain is built from TRBV6-5 and TRBJ2-2, with D unclear. V lost 8 bases and J 0 bases, leaving 10 bases between the germline ends. This CDR3 has 14 residues. The germline gives CDR1 MNHEY, CDR2 SVGAGI.

V gene TRBV12-3 or TRBV12-4 combines with J gene TRBJ2-3, with 7 bases that match TRBD1. The CDR3 has 12 amino acids. Trimming cost V 6 bases and J 6 bases; bases outside gene matches: 3. The CDR3 DNA reads as TGTGCCAGCAGGAAAGGGGGCGATACGCAGTATTTT. This translates into CASRKGGDTQYF.

This clone was detected only a few times. The chain uses TRBV7-2 and TRBJ2-1, with D hard to call. Trimming took 0 bases from V and 7 from J, leaving 7 bases between them. The germline V gene has CDR1 SGHTA and CDR2 FQGNSA. The CDR3 contains 13 residues. CDR3 sequence reads: CASSLATRNEQFF. In DNA, the CDR3 is TGTGCCAGCAGCTTAGCGACGAGGAATGAGCAGTTCTTC.

The chain recombines TRBV3-1 (or the pseudogene TRBV3-2) with TRBJ2-2, with TRBD2 matching over 8 bases. CDR3 length: 18 amino acids. The J segment lost 3 bases and the V segment lost 7 bases, leaving 16 bases of the junction unmatched. The germline V gene encodes CDR1 LGHDT and CDR2 YNNKEL (reference sequence). This chain's CDR3 is CASTSLWAGGRDTGELFF. The CDR3 coding sequence is TGTGCCAGCACCTCCCTCTGGGCGGGAGGTAGGGACACCGGGGAGCTGTTTTTT.